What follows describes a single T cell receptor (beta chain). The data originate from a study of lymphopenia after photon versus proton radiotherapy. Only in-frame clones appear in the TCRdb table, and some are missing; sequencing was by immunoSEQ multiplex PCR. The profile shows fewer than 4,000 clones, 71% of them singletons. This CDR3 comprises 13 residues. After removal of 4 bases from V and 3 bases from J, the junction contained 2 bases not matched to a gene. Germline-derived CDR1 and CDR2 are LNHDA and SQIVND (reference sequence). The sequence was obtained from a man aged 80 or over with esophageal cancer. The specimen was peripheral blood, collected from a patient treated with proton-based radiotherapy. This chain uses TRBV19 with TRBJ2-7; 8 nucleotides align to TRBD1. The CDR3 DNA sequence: TGTGCCAGTAGTAGGGACAGGAACTACGAGCAGTACTTC. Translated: CASSRDRNYEQYF.